This T cell receptor beta chain comes out of a study of post-analysis software for immune sequencing data. Study results and limitations: Diversity measured as normalized Chao1 was significantly lower in multiple sclerosis patients than in controls. Elevated frequency relative to controls characterized four to six TRBV segments in patients, TRBV5-6, TRBV5-1 and TRBV20-1 among them.

Trimming pared 7 bases from V and 11 bases from J, leaving 20 bases between. Germline values: CDR1 SGHTA, CDR2 FQGTGA. The CDR3 spans 13 residues. Unique molecular identifiers were present in the TCR beta cDNA libraries. TCRdb reanalysed the PCR reads using MiXCR and keeps one entry per CDR3 protein. The sample lists 150,000 to 200,000 distinct CDR3 sequences, about 36% occurring once. A remark on this clonotype: The antigen remains undetermined.

This material consisted of blood, taken after autologous hematopoietic stem cell transplantation. The chain links TRBV7-3 to TRBJ2-5; D may match TRBD1 or TRBD2 (7 bases each). The source is a girl aged 10 to 17 with multiple sclerosis. CDR3 sequence: CASTRGGAAEQYF. The CDR3 DNA reads as TGTGCCAGCACCAGGGGGGGGGCCGCGGAGCAGTACTTC.